This passage covers 32 T cell receptor beta chains from one sample sequenced in a study of cytomegalovirus exposure and HLA in healthy donors. Primers included in the PCR were 60 Vbeta and 13 Jbeta primers. The data were produced by immunoSEQ multiplex PCR, yet TCRdb's version contains in-frame clones alone and is incomplete. This sample's table has approximately 180,000 clones. The material sequenced was PBMCs. The source of these receptors is a man in his thirties or forties in good health and CMV-seronegative.

The rearrangement links TRBV18 to TRBJ1-6; possible D gene TRBD1, 5 bases. The germline CDR1 and CDR2 sequences are KGHSH and LQKENI. There are 15 residues in the CDR3. Trimming took off 3 bases at V and 8 bases at J, with 14 bases between the two ends. This CDR3 is CASSPRGTLDSPLHF. As DNA, the CDR3 is TGTGCCAGCTCACCGCGGGGGACGTTGGATTCACCCCTCCACTTT.

J is TRBJ2-1 and V is TRBV25-1; D is possibly TRBD2 (6 bases). With 6 bases removed from V and 0 bases from J, the gap between germline ends came to 6 bases. Germline CDR1 reads MGHDK; CDR2 reads SYGVNS. This CDR3 comprises 13 residues. CDR3 residues: CASREGSYNEQFF. CDR3 nucleotides: TGTGCCAGCAGGGAGGGCTCCTACAATGAGCAGTTCTTC.

The chain couples TRBV15 to TRBJ2-1; no clear D. CDR3 length equals 11 residues. Germline V CDR1 and CDR2: LNHNV, YYDKDF (reference sequence). V was clipped by 9 bases and J by 6 bases, with 9 bases between them. This chain's CDR3 is CATLIGNEQFF. Here the CDR3 DNA reads TGTGCCACTCTCATCGGCAATGAGCAGTTCTTC.

The CDR3, as DNA: TGTGCCAGTAGTACTAGCGGGAGTTTAGATACGCAGTATTTT. This encodes CASSTSGSLDTQYF. The chain employs TRBV19 and TRBJ2-3; TRBD2 matches 10 bases. CDR1 and CDR2 (germline): LNHDA, SQIVND (reference sequence). V trimming: 4 bases; J trimming: 5 bases; junction bases outside the gene matches: 3. The CDR3 totals 14 residues. Drawing the rest from reference TRBV19 and TRBJ2-3, the complete variable domain is DGGITQSPKYLFRKEGQNVTLSCEQNLNHDAMYWYRQDPGQGLRLIYYSQIVNDFQKGDIAEGYSVSREKKESFPLTVTSAQKNPTAFYLCASSTSGSLDTQYFGPGTRLTVL.

The chain has TRBV28 and TRBJ2-3, with TRBD2 identical over 11 bases. J lost 7 bases, V lost 4 bases, and 7 bases had no gene match. The CDR3 totals 15 residues. Per the germline V gene, CDR1 is MDHEN and CDR2 is SYDVKM. The CDR3 spells CASSSLAGEPNTQYF. The CDR3 nucleotides are TGTGCCAGCAGTTCACTAGCGGGAGAGCCAAATACGCAGTATTTT.

CDR3 DNA: TGTGCCAGCAGCCCGGACCAGGGGTATGGCTACACCTTC. This codes for CASSPDQGYGYTF. The chain joins TRBV7-2 to TRBJ1-2; possibly TRBD1 for D (6 bases). Per germline, CDR1 SGHTA and CDR2 FQGNSA. This CDR3 has 13 residues. The germline V and J ends were trimmed by 5 bases and 5 bases, with 12 bases remaining between them.

The rearrangement links TRBV5-4 to TRBJ1-1; 10 positions agree with TRBD1. In germline, CDR1 is SGHNT, CDR2 YYREEE (reference sequence). The ends lost 4 bases at V and 4 bases at J; junction bases unmatched: 7. There are 15 residues in the CDR3. CDR3 nucleotide sequence: TGTGCCAGCAGCCCGTCGACAGGGGGCCTCACTGAAGCTTTCTTT. Its protein product is CASSPSTGGLTEAFF.

The rearrangement uses TRBV5-4 and TRBJ2-1, with a tentative D call TRBD2 (5 bases). The CDR3 contains 15 residues. V was cut by 7 bases and J by 5 bases, with 19 bases left in between. The V gene's germline CDR1 is SGHNT and CDR2 YYREEE (reference sequence). CDR3 DNA: TGTGCCAGCCGTGCTACCGGGAACGCACACAATGAGCAGTTCTTC. The encoded protein is CASRATGNAHNEQFF.

About this clone itself: Within the sample, other DNA sequences also encode this same CDR3. V is TRBV5-1 and J is TRBJ2-5, with 10 bases fitting TRBD2. The CDR3 extends over 14 amino acids. J was trimmed by 4 bases and V by 0 bases; bases with no gene match: 0. Germline loops: CDR1 SGHRS, CDR2 YFSETQ. In nucleotides, the CDR3 is TGCGCCAGCAGCTTGGGACTAGCGGGAGAGACCCAGTACTTC. Residues: CASSLGLAGETQYF. Looking up the rest from reference TRBV5-1 and TRBJ2-5 gives the full variable domain: KAGVTQTPRYLIKTRGQQVTLSCSPISGHRSVSWYQQTPGQGLQFLFEYFSETQRNKGNFPGRFSGRQFSNSRSEMNVSTLELGDSALYLCASSLGLAGETQYFGPGTRLLVL.

This chain connects TRBV6-6 to TRBJ1-2; D is possibly TRBD1 (5 bases). Germline CDR1 MNHNY, CDR2 SVGAGI (reference sequence). CDR3 length: 15 amino acids. V was pared by 2 bases and J by 3 bases, with 13 bases between. CDR3 sequence reads: CASSYPPGGDYGYTF. CDR3 in DNA: TGTGCCAGCAGTTACCCACCAGGAGGGGACTATGGCTACACCTTC.

This rearrangement joins TRBV5-6 to TRBJ2-7; 10 bases are shared with TRBD1. The junction had 7 bases not matched to a gene; V was cut back by 5 bases and J by 5 bases. CDR3 length: 14 residues. Per the germline V gene, CDR1 is SGHDT and CDR2 is YYEEEE. The CDR3 DNA follows: TGTGCCAGCAGGTCGACCGGGACAGGGGACGAGCAGTACTTC. Translating it yields CASRSTGTGDEQYF.

The gene calls are TRBV7-6 and TRBJ2-3; D not certain. The CDR3 is 14 residues long. Germline V lookup: CDR1 SGHVS, CDR2 FNYEAQ. The V end was cut by 5 bases, the J end by 0 bases, with 9 bases between. CDR3 residues: CASSARTSTDTQYF. DNA of the CDR3: TGTGCCAGCAGCGCGAGAACTAGCACAGATACGCAGTATTTT.

The chain has TRBV10-3 and TRBJ2-3, with 9 positions matching TRBD1. Germline loops: CDR1 ENHRY, CDR2 SYGVKD. This CDR3 spans 15 amino acids. V lost 6 bases and J lost 3; bases outside the gene matches: 7. The CDR3 DNA is TGTGCCATCAGGGTTGGACAGGGGCGAACAGATACGCAGTATTTT. Protein: CAIRVGQGRTDTQYF.

The J gene is TRBJ1-5, the V gene TRBV30; the match to TRBD1 covers 7 bases. V shed 3 bases, J shed 5 bases, and the junction held 7 bases outside the gene matches. Per the germline V gene, CDR1 is GTSNPN and CDR2 is SVGIG (reference sequence). The CDR3 runs to 14 residues. CDR3 region: CAWRETGSYQPQHF. DNA of the CDR3: TGTGCCTGGAGGGAGACAGGGTCGTATCAGCCCCAGCATTTT.

The chain combines TRBV6-5 with TRBJ2-5; a possible D gene is TRBD1 (6 bases). CDR3 length: 14 residues. Germline V gives CDR1 MNHEY, CDR2 SVGAGI. Trimming left V 5 bases short and J 1 base short, with 11 bases between. CDR3 sequence reads: CASSEQGSQETQYF. As DNA, the CDR3 is TGTGCCAGCAGTGAACAGGGAAGCCAAGAGACCCAGTACTTC.

The V and J genes are TRBV9 and TRBJ1-6, with a possible D match to TRBD1 (5 bases). The CDR3 contains 13 residues. The V end lost 4 bases, the J end lost 9 bases, and 11 bases lay between the germline ends. Germline CDR1 SGDLS, CDR2 YYNGEE. This chain's CDR3 is CASSPLQGSPLHF. CDR3 nucleotide sequence: TGTGCCAGCAGCCCTTTGCAGGGTTCACCCCTCCACTTT.

This chain connects TRBV10-1 to TRBJ2-1, with 10 positions matching TRBD2. In germline, CDR1 is WNHNN, CDR2 SYGVQD (reference sequence). Losses at the gene ends were 4 bases for V and 12 bases for J; bases not matched to a gene: 9. The CDR3 has 14 residues. This chain's CDR3 is CASSGLAGEMVQFF. The CDR3, as DNA: TGCGCCAGCAGTGGCCTAGCGGGAGAAATGGTGCAGTTCTTC.

The chain joins TRBV7-7 to TRBJ2-7, with 9 bases that match TRBD1. The CDR3 totals 15 residues. Trimming at V came to 5 bases and at J to 2 bases, leaving 7 bases not matched to a gene. Per germline, CDR1 SSHAT and CDR2 FNYEAQ (reference sequence). CDR3 coding DNA: TGTGCCAGCAGCCTAGACAGGGGGTCAGCCTACGAGCAGTACTTC. Amino acids: CASSLDRGSAYEQYF.

The V and J genes are TRBV10-1 and TRBJ1-5; D unresolved. V lost 3 bases and J 9 bases, leaving 12 bases between the germline ends. CDR3 length equals 13 residues. CDR1 and CDR2 (germline): WNHNN, SYGVQD (reference sequence). CDR3 bases: TGCGCCAGCAGTGAAGGCCGTACGGGGCCCCAGCATTTT. It translates to CASSEGRTGPQHF.

The chain uses TRBV18 and TRBJ2-7; tentatively, D is TRBD2 (7 bases). CDR1 and CDR2 (germline): KGHSH, LQKENI. Trimming pared 7 bases from V and 3 bases from J, leaving 13 bases between. CDR3 length equals 13 residues. CDR3 residues: CASLGGAGYEQYF. The CDR3 bases are TGTGCCAGCTTAGGGGGGGCTGGCTACGAGCAGTACTTC.

The chain joins TRBV7-9 to TRBJ2-5; D remains unclear. Near its end, the DNA agrees better with TRBJ2-7, so the J call may be wrong. The CDR3 is 11 residues long. Germline CDR1 reads SEHNR; CDR2 reads FQNEAQ (reference sequence). CDR3 in DNA: TGTGCCAGCGGATGGGCCTACGAGCAGTACTTC. It translates to CASGWAYEQYF.

The rearrangement links TRBV5-5 to TRBJ2-7; D possibly corresponds to TRBD1 (5 bases). The germline gives CDR1 SGHKS, CDR2 YYEKEE (reference sequence). V was trimmed by 0 bases and J by 3 bases, leaving 16 bases between them. This CDR3 has 16 amino acids. As DNA, the CDR3 is TGTGCCAGCAGCTTGGCGGTTGGGGCAGTGCTCTACGAGCAGTACTTC. Its protein product is CASSLAVGAVLYEQYF.

The rearrangement joins TRBV28 to TRBJ1-4; a possible D gene is TRBD1 (5 bases). This CDR3 is built from 15 residues. Trimming cost V 8 bases and J 4 bases, with 17 bases left between them. CDR1 is MDHEN, CDR2 SYDVKM, per germline. CDR3 nucleotides: TGTGCCAGCGGGGCCAGGCTTATCGGTAATGAAAAACTGTTTTTT. It yields the protein CASGARLIGNEKLFF.

The J gene is TRBJ1-6, the V gene TRBV30; D perhaps matches TRBD1 (5 bases). The CDR3 has 16 amino acids. Between the trimmed V and J ends, which lost 0 bases and 0 bases, there was a span of 9 bases. Germline V CDR1 and CDR2: GTSNPN, SVGIG (reference sequence). The CDR3 protein is CAWSVRQTSYNSPLHF. The CDR3 DNA sequence: TGTGCCTGGAGTGTTCGACAGACCTCCTATAATTCACCCCTCCACTTT.

The chain recombines TRBV5-4 with TRBJ2-1; 9 nucleotides match TRBD1. Losses at the gene ends were 10 bases for V and 0 bases for J; bases not matched to a gene: 11. Germline values: CDR1 SGHNT, CDR2 YYREEE (reference sequence). The CDR3 is 16 residues long. The CDR3: CAGTGKSESSYNEQFF. For the CDR3, the DNA is TGTGCCGGGACAGGGAAATCGGAGAGCTCCTACAATGAGCAGTTCTTC. The full variable domain, completed using reference TRBV5-4 and TRBJ2-1, is ETGVTQSPTHLIKTRGQQVTLRCSSQSGHNTVSWYQQALGQGPQFIFQYYREEENGRGNFPPRFSGLQFPNYSSELNVNALELDDSALYLCAGTGKSESSYNEQFFGPGTRLTVL.

This sequence joins TRBV14 and TRBJ2-7; 11 nucleotides agree with TRBD2. Trimming took 4 bases from V and 2 from J; bases not matched to a gene: 4. The germline V gene has CDR1 SGHDN and CDR2 FVKESK. The CDR3 sequence is 15 residues long. CDR3 in amino acids: CASSPVLAGAYEQYF. CDR3 nucleotide sequence: TGTGCCAGCAGCCCCGTACTAGCGGGGGCCTACGAGCAGTACTTC.

The genes are TRBV7-2 and TRBJ1-1; possible D gene TRBD1, 6 bases. V was cut by 4 bases and J by 1 base, with 19 bases left in between. The CDR3 has 17 residues. Germline V gene lookup returns CDR1 SGHTA and CDR2 FQGNSA. The CDR3 reads CASSSPPGRGRNTEAFF. CDR3 bases: TGTGCCAGCAGCTCGCCCCCGGGCAGGGGTCGGAACACTGAAGCTTTCTTT.

The chain recombines TRBV9 with TRBJ2-5; D is uncertain. The CDR3 length is 13 residues. Germline loops: CDR1 SGDLS, CDR2 YYNGEE. V lost 4 bases to trimming and J lost 1 base, with 8 bases between them. The chain's CDR3 is CASSPSPQETQYF. The CDR3 DNA follows: TGTGCCAGCAGCCCCTCCCCCCAAGAGACCCAGTACTTC.

This chain uses TRBV18 with TRBJ1-1; possibly TRBD1 for D (6 bases). Germline CDR1 and CDR2: KGHSH and LQKENI. Trimming shortened V by 0 bases and J by 1 base, and 9 bases separated the two germline ends. CDR3 length: 15 amino acids. CDR3 in DNA: TGTGCCAGCTCACCACCGAGGACAGCGAACACTGAAGCTTTCTTT. It encodes CASSPPRTANTEAFF.

The chain carries TRBV6-1 and TRBJ1-1, with D perhaps TRBD1 (5 bases). Trimming took 6 bases from V and 4 from J, leaving 9 bases between them. Looked up from germline, CDR1 is MNHNS and CDR2 is SASEGT. The CDR3 spans 12 residues. CDR3 in DNA: TGTGCCAGCAGGGAGGGGACCACTGAAGCTTTCTTT. Protein sequence: CASREGTTEAFF.

The chain joins TRBV5-1 to TRBJ2-7; 12 positions agree with TRBD2. Trimming removed 1 base from V and 2 bases from J; junction bases left unmatched: 4. The germline gives CDR1 SGHRS, CDR2 YFSETQ. This CDR3 is 16 amino acids long. The CDR3 sequence is CASSLTSGRTPYEQYF. The CDR3 DNA reads as TGCGCCAGCAGCTTGACTAGCGGGAGGACTCCCTACGAGCAGTACTTC.

The chain uses TRBV5-1 and TRBJ2-5, with TRBD2 as a possible D gene (6 bases). CDR1 and CDR2 from the germline V gene are SGHRS and YFSETQ. The V gene lost 7 bases and the J gene lost 5 bases, with 18 bases spanning the gap. CDR3 length: 14 amino acids. The CDR3 DNA is TGCGCCAGCTCTCCGTTGACGGGGGAGGAGACCCAGTACTTC. This codes for CASSPLTGEETQYF.